This T cell receptor beta chain was recorded in a study of blood T cells in healthy people across ages (dated by TCRdb to the mid-2010s). Describing the broader study: In model experiments, roughly one uniquely barcoded TCR beta cDNA molecule per two T cells was captured by template switching. Using deep sequencing normalized with unique cDNA molecular identifiers, the study measured how TCR beta repertoire diversity changes with age. Two additional independent replicas of 1 million unique cDNA reads from the same blood draw were analyzed for two donors (one aged 18 to 30 and one aged 80 or older). To avoid experimental bias, donors of different ages were distributed randomly across sequencing lanes. The donors were split into four age groups: young (average around 17 years), middle-aged (39), aged (roughly 60) and long-lived (under 85). Overall results and qualifications from the work: Estimates of total diversity based on one million sequenced T cells were regarded as lower bounds and as underestimates. Bulk unsorted PBMC profiling prevented conclusive comparison of naive and antigen-experienced compartments. As age increased, observed TCR beta diversity per million T cells dropped in a roughly linear way, and a significant reduction was already evident by age roughly 40. Because donor CMV infection status was unknown, age-related changes in expanded clonotypes were potentially confounded. The long-lived group showed more naive CD4+ T cells, fewer expanded clones and increased TCR diversity than the aged group, suggesting age selection. The percentage of naive T cells measured by flow cytometry correlated strongly with observed TCR beta diversity.

As regards this clonotype: Its antigen specificity is not known. Base quality data are lacking; no much larger clone is found one base away.

Library construction relied on 5' RACE. The sample was run on an Illumina HiSeq 2500. A second PCR of roughly 7 to 11 cycles was run with a J-beta primer mix and a sample-barcoded 5' primer. Each TCR beta cDNA molecule received a unique molecular identifier from a template-switch 5' adaptor carrying 12 random nucleotides. Each sample yielded at least 3 million CDR3-containing paired-end reads. First-strand cDNA was synthesized from all RNA with the Mint cDNA synthesis kit, primed by a TRBC-specific oligonucleotide. Following uracil-DNA glycosylase treatment, all cDNA underwent a first 18-cycle PCR with the universal primers M1SS and BC2_uni_R. On the authors' methods: Normalization of each sample was performed by random selection of 1 million high-quality reads, each carrying a distinct molecular identifier. Instead of being binned into consensus sequences, reads that shared molecular identifiers were thrown out. MiTCR, set to a Q25 quality threshold and the strictest error-elimination algorithm, was used for CDR3 identification, clonotype clustering and error correction. Lower-bound total TCR beta diversity was estimated with a nonparametric unseen species model using Euler transformation. TCRdb reran the public reads through fastp at Q25 and MiXCR, keeping productive beta chains. Rows matching on CDR3 protein sequence are summarized as one entry with the most common DNA and genes. V and J calls and clone size were set by TCRdb, not the authors. Within this sample are 1,500,000 or so distinct CDR3 sequences, with approximately 59% of them counted one time only. The ten largest clones capture about 6.3% of the sample.

After removal of 5 bases from V and 6 bases from J, the junction retains 7 bases not matched to a gene. Counted from cysteine to phenylalanine, this CDR3 has 15 amino acids. Kept here is only the CDR3 DNA, which spans 45 bases and is read in frame from base 1. The germline V gene (reference sequence) supplies CDR1 DFQATT and CDR2 SNEGSKA. The donors were 40 or so Caucasian individuals from Russia, aged roughly 6 to 100 years, who were systemically healthy. Each donor gave 8 to 10 milliliters of peripheral blood, collected into EDTA-treated Vacutainer tubes. Ficoll-Paque density-gradient centrifugation was used to isolate PBMCs, with at least 6 million per sample. Total RNA, at least 5 micrograms per sample, was extracted from PBMCs with Trizol reagent. Naive CD45RAhigh/CD27high T cell percentages were measured by flow cytometry on a PBMC aliquot from every donor.

The TCR was taken from a man aged 18 to 29 in good health. This sequence uses TRBV20-1 and TRBJ2-3, and 14 junction bases match TRBD2. Sequencing was performed on blood. The sequenced DNA: TGCAGTGCTCAAAGACTAGCGGGAGGGCGCGATACGCAGTATTTT. This gives the protein CSAQRLAGGRDTQYF.